This TCR beta chain is from a study of Graves' ophthalmopathy and Graves' hyperthyroidism. Findings and limits, study-wide: Detected in blood as well were most expanded thyroid clonotypes with frequency above 0.001.

By definition, stable hyperthyroidism involved no ophthalmopathy within 18 months of follow-up. Patients were excluded if they had other autoimmune diseases or uncontrolled infections, and likewise if pregnancy or lactation applied. RNA transcripts provided the template for amplifying TCR beta CDR3 regions. A first-round RT-PCR used HTBI primers, followed by a second-round multiplex PCR. Each CDR3 protein gets one entry after TCRdb re-called the multiplex PCR reads with MiXCR. This table holds fewer than 650,000 distinct CDR3 sequences, 22% found once. A few counts support this clonotype. Its specificity is unknown. Sequencing input: peripheral blood. This clonotype was obtained from a woman under 30 with stable Graves' hyperthyroidism. Some clones in this sample may be carry-over from other donors' samples.

Here the CDR3 reads CASRQETPYGYTF. The DNA of the CDR3 is TGCGCCAGCAGACAAGAGACGCCGTATGGCTACACCTTC. V usage is TRBV5-1 and J usage is TRBJ1-2, with unresolved D. Trimming cost V 5 bases and J 5 bases, with 13 bases left between them. CDR3 size: 13 residues. In germline, CDR1 is SGHRS, CDR2 YFSETQ.